Listed here is a single TCR beta chain. Antigen unknown. The data are from a study of beta chain features in type 1 diabetes. Whole-study findings and limits: TCRB CDR3s were moderately but significantly shorter in Type 1 diabetes patients in all four CD4+ subsets.

The study reverse transcribed the entire isolated RNA, so it sequenced expressed TCRB transcripts. Libraries were prepared by immunoSEQ multiplex PCR; TCRdb keeps only in-frame clonotypes and omits some of them. The sample lists under 200,000 clones; around 8.3% were seen once. The sequenced sample was central memory CD4+ T cells from blood. This TCR was sampled from a woman aged 18-35 years with type 1 diabetes.

The CDR3 protein is CASSPDRGLIYGYTF. Written as DNA, the CDR3 is TGTGCCAGCAGCCCGGACAGGGGGCTCATCTATGGCTACACCTTC. This chain links TRBV5-4 with TRBJ1-2; 11 bases agree with TRBD1. Germline CDR1 reads SGHNT; CDR2 reads YYREEE (reference sequence). This CDR3 is 15 amino acids long. V gave up 4 bases and J gave up 4 bases; unmatched junction bases: 6.